Each of the 3 T cell receptor beta chains below was sequenced from the same sample in a study of shared clonotypes between healthy human individuals. Data came from immunoSEQ multiplex PCR; TCRdb stores just in-frame clones and leaves some out. The sample records 2 million to 2.5 million clones, approximately 90% being singletons. The sequenced sample was naive CD4+ T cells from PBMCs. Subset indicated: CD45RA+ positively selected. The receptors originated from a man between 18 and 35 years old in good health. Some clones in this sample may be carry-over from other donors' samples.

V usage is TRBV25-1 and J usage is TRBJ2-1; tentative D call: TRBD2 (5 bases). Trimming removed 2 bases from V and 2 bases from J, with 10 bases in between. The CDR3 has 15 amino acids. CDR1 is MGHDK, CDR2 SYGVNS, per germline. CDR3 sequence (DNA): TGTGCCAGCAGTGAAGGTGGGAGTCCCTACAATGAGCAGTTCTTC. Its translation: CASSEGGSPYNEQFF.

V is TRBV5-1 and J is TRBJ2-4, with D perhaps TRBD1 or TRBD2 (5 bases each). Per the germline V gene, CDR1 is SGHRS and CDR2 is YFSETQ. The CDR3 contains 12 residues. Trimming cost V 4 bases and J 5 bases, with 7 bases left between them. For the CDR3, the DNA is TGCGCCAGCAGCCGGGACCAAAACATTCAGTACTTC. Translating gives CASSRDQNIQYF.

J is TRBJ2-2 and V is TRBV7-2, with D perhaps TRBD1 (5 bases). The CDR3 consists of 18 residues. The germline V gene encodes CDR1 SGHTA and CDR2 FQGNSA. The V gene lost 0 bases and the J gene lost 0 bases, with 14 bases spanning the gap. DNA for the CDR3: TGTGCCAGCAGCTTAGCGCTTGGGTCAGGGTCGAACACCGGGGAGCTGTTTTTT. It yields the protein CASSLALGSGSNTGELFF. Variable domain in full (rest from reference TRBV7-2 and TRBJ2-2): GAGVSQSPSNKVTEKGKDVELRCDPISGHTALYWYRQSLGQGLEFLIYFQGNSAPDKSGLPSDRFSAERTGGSVSTLTIQRTQQEDSAVYLCASSLALGSGSNTGELFFGEGSRLTVL.